This TCR beta chain was profiled in a study of Ad26.COV2.S vaccination and SARS-CoV-2 variants. Study-wide background: The study gave Ad26.COV2.S intramuscularly, once or twice 56 days apart.

Trimming removed 4 bases at V and 11 bases at J, with 14 bases between. CDR1 KGHDR and CDR2 SFDVKD come from the germline V gene. This CDR3 has 13 amino acids. Method: immunoSEQ multiplex PCR; TCRdb's copy keeps in-frame clones and lacks some. The table lists hundreds of thousands of clones, 70% to 90% of them singletons. The treatment is: about 20 received Ad26.COV2.S at low or high dose, single or two shots; several received placebo; per-sample allocation not given. At day 63 after the first vaccine or placebo injection, samples were drawn. Immunization relied on an Ad26 vector, which expressed Wuhan-strain SARS-CoV-2 spike.

Material: peripheral blood, obtained in a trial of Ad26.COV2.S vaccine versus placebo. The receptor comes from a person between 18 and 65 years old who received the Ad26.COV2.S COVID-19 vaccine or a placebo. The V call is TRBV24-1, the J call TRBJ2-1; maybe TRBD2 (6 bases). Here the CDR3 reads CATSDEWEVKQFF. The CDR3 DNA is TGTGCCACCAGTGACGAATGGGAGGTAAAGCAGTTCTTC.